Here is one T cell receptor beta chain with its context. CDR3 length: 17 amino acids. V gave up 4 bases and J gave up 0 bases; unmatched junction bases: 5. Germline CDR1 is LGHDT and CDR2 is YNNKEL (reference sequence). As originally analysed: Reference gene primer amplification yielded estimated nucleated cell counts. The data were produced by immunoSEQ multiplex PCR, yet TCRdb's version contains in-frame clones alone and is incomplete. Clone size and V and J calls were adopted from that table, with D and trimming inferred from the DNA. The data hold about 59,000 clones, with around 83% observed a single time. The record originates from a study of blood T cell repertoires in COVID-19. Study in general: PBMCs, B-cell-depleted T cells, or T cells provided the cDNA or gDNA that made up the material.

The sequencing input was peripheral blood. This receptor was identified in a woman of 80 years or more with acute or convalescent COVID-19. This rearrangement joins TRBV3-1 (or the pseudogene TRBV3-2) to TRBJ2-3, with 12 bases that match TRBD2. The CDR3 DNA sequence: TGTGCCAGCAGCCGAGGACTAGCGGGACCTAGCACAGATACGCAGTATTTT. It codes for CASSRGLAGPSTDTQYF.